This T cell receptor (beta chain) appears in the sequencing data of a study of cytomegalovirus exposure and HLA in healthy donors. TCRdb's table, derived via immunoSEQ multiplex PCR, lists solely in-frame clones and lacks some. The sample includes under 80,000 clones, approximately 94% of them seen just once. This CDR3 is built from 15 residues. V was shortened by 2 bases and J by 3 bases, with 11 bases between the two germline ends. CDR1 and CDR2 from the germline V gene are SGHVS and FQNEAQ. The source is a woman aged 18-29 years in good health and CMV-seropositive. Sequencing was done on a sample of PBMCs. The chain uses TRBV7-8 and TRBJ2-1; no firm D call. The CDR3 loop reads CASSLRSQDYNEQFF. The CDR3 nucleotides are TGTGCCAGCAGCTTACGGAGCCAAGACTACAATGAGCAGTTCTTC.